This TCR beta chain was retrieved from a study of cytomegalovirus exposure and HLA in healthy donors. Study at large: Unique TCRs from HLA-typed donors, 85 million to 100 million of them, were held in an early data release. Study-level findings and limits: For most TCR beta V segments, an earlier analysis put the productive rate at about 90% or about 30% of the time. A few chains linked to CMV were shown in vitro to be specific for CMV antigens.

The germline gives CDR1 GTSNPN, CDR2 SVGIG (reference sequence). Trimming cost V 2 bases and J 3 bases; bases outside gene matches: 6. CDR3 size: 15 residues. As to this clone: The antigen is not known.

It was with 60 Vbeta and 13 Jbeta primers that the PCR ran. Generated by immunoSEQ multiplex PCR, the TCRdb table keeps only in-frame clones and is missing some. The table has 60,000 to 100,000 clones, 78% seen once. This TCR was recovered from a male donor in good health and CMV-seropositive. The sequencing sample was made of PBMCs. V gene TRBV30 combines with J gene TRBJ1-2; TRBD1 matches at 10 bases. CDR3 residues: CAWSSPGQGHYGYTF. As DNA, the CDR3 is TGTGCCTGGAGTTCCCCGGGACAGGGGCACTATGGCTACACCTTC.